Given below is one T cell receptor (delta chain) in context. Its target is unknown. The CDR3 totals 18 residues. Germline lookup yields CDR1 TSWWSYY and CDR2 QGS. The junction had 12 bases not matched to a gene; V was cut back by 1 base and J by 1 base. The data stem from a study of Vδ1+ human thymocytes. Study outcomes and limitations: In the thymus, TRG and TRD repertoires looked highly polyclonal with Gaussian CDR3 lengths. Around 20% of thymic delta-chain sequences were Vdelta2, with few Vdelta3, unlike blood Vdelta1+ controls.

Thymocytes were sorted as CD3+ TCRVdelta1+ TCRVdelta2- after alphabeta T cell depletion. RNA was extracted from the cells and then reverse transcribed. Multiplex PCR used pooled V-gene forward primers and a constant-region reverse primer to amplify CDR3s. TCRdb re-analyzed the multiplex PCR reads via CATT. The sample holds 23,000 or so delta-chain clones, around 32% seen once. The chain couples TRDV1 to TRDJ1; 7 bases fit TRDD2. The sequenced sample was Vdelta1+ gamma-delta thymocytes from the thymus. Subset here: FACS-sorted CD3+ TCRalphabeta- TCRVdelta1+ TCRVdelta2- thymocytes. This TCR was recovered from a boy younger than two who had congenital heart surgery. CDR3 sequence: CALGERIPTRRPTDKLIF. The CDR3 DNA follows: TGTGCTCTTGGGGAACGGATTCCTACAAGGCGACCCACCGATAAACTCATCTTT.